This is a list of T cell receptor beta chains from one sample in a study of shared clonotypes between healthy human individuals. The protocol was immunoSEQ multiplex PCR, while the TCRdb copy is restricted to in-frame clones and leaves out a portion. Of some 2.1 million clones in the sample, roughly 96% were seen once. The sequencing sample was made of naive CD4+ T cells sorted from blood. The receptors derive from a man in his late teens or twenties in good health. Each CDR3 is given with its conserved first and last residue. The D gene is left open where the match is weak. Rows may omit the clone size; those that give it use once, few, many or a size class.

D: .; V: TRBV9; J: TRBJ1-6; size: once; DNA: TGTGCCAGCAGCGTGGATTATAATTCACCCCTCCACTTT; CDR3: CASSVDYNSPLHF
D: TRBD2; V: TRBV10-2; J: TRBJ2-5; size: .; DNA: TGCGCCAGCGGGGAATGGAGGACTAGGGGAAAGGAGACCCAGTACTTC; CDR3: CASGEWRTRGKETQYF
D: .; V: TRBV2; J: TRBJ2-7; size: .; DNA: TGTGCCAGCAGTGACGAGCACTACGAGCAGTACTTC; CDR3: CASSDEHYEQYF
D: .; V: TRBV30; J: TRBJ1-2; size: .; DNA: TGTGCCGCAGACAGCAAAACTAACTATGGCTACACCTTC; CDR3: CAADSKTNYGYTF
D: .; V: TRBV5-8; J: TRBJ1-5; size: .; DNA: TGTGCCAGCGGGAGGGGGATTAGCAATCAGCCCCAGCATTTT; CDR3: CASGRGISNQPQHF
D: .; V: TRBV5-1; J: TRBJ2-1; size: once; DNA: TGCGCCAGCAGCTTGGATCCTGGGCTCGGCTACAATGAGCAGTTCTTC; CDR3: CASSLDPGLGYNEQFF
D: .; V: TRBV10-3; J: TRBJ2-2; size: .; DNA: TGTGCCATCAGTATGGGCACCGGGGAGCTGTTTTTT; CDR3: CAISMGTGELFF
D: TRBD2; V: TRBV5-1; J: TRBJ2-1; size: .; DNA: TGCGCCAGCAGCCCTGCTAGCGGTAGCTCCTACAATGAGCAGTTCTTC; CDR3: CASSPASGSSYNEQFF
D: TRBD2; V: TRBV6-1; J: TRBJ2-7; size: .; DNA: TGTGCCAGCAGCCACACTAGCGGGGGATTCTACGAGCAGTACTTC; CDR3: CASSHTSGGFYEQYF
D: .; V: TRBV18; J: TRBJ2-7; size: .; DNA: TGTGCCAGCTCACCCGCCAGGAACCACGAGCAGTACTTC; CDR3: CASSPARNHEQYF
D: .; V: TRBV4-3; J: TRBJ1-5; size: .; DNA: TGCGCCAGCAGCCAAGATGAGTCGGAAGTCAGGACAGGCAATCAGCCCCAGCATTTT; CDR3: CASSQDESEVRTGNQPQHF
D: .; V: TRBV7-6; J: TRBJ2-5; size: .; DNA: TGTGCCAGCAGCCTGGACGGGACATGGGAGACCCAGTACTTC; CDR3: CASSLDGTWETQYF
D: .; V: TRBV10-3; J: TRBJ2-5; size: .; DNA: TGTGCCATCAAACAGGAGGGCGAGACCCAGTACTTC; CDR3: CAIKQEGETQYF
D: .; V: TRBV5-4; J: TRBJ2-2; size: .; DNA: TGTGCCAGCAGCTTAGCTCCTCGGCCGGGATCTACCGGGGAGCTGTTTTTT; CDR3: CASSLAPRPGSTGELFF
D: .; V: TRBV6-1; J: TRBJ2-2; size: .; DNA: TGTGCCAGCAGCTTTGGGGACAAAAGGACCGGGGAGCTGTTTTTT; CDR3: CASSFGDKRTGELFF
D: .; V: TRBV7-4; J: TRBJ2-1; size: once; DNA: TGTGCCAGCAGCTTAGGCACTAAGGGAACCTGCTACAATGAGCAGTTCTTC; CDR3: CASSLGTKGTCYNEQFF
D: TRBD1; V: TRBV5-4; J: TRBJ1-2; size: .; DNA: TGTGCCAGCAGAAGACAGGGAACCTCTCCTGGCTACACCTTC; CDR3: CASRRQGTSPGYTF
D: .; V: TRBV10-3; J: TRBJ2-5; size: once; DNA: TGTGCCATCACAGGGTCGACCGAGGAGACCCAGTACTTC; CDR3: CAITGSTEETQYF
D: .; V: TRBV4-1; J: TRBJ2-7; size: .; DNA: TGCGCCAGCAAACAATTGTCGGGGCCCTACGAGCAGTACTTC; CDR3: CASKQLSGPYEQYF
D: .; V: TRBV5-1; J: TRBJ2-3; size: .; DNA: TGCGCCAGCAGGTATTCACAGGGAGAGAGGACAGATACGCAGTATTTT; CDR3: CASRYSQGERTDTQYF
D: .; V: TRBV7-9; J: TRBJ2-5; size: .; DNA: TGTGCCAGCAGCCCCGGTAGTAAAGAGACCCAGTACTTC; CDR3: CASSPGSKETQYF
D: .; V: TRBV6-1; J: TRBJ1-1; size: .; DNA: TGTGCCAGCATCCTGGGAGGGATTGGTGAAGCTTTCTTT; CDR3: CASILGGIGEAFF
D: .; V: TRBV5-8; J: TRBJ2-3; size: .; DNA: TGTGCCAGCAGCACATACAGGGGGGGTTTTGGTACAGATACGCAGTATTTT; CDR3: CASSTYRGGFGTDTQYF
D: TRBD2; V: TRBV18; J: TRBJ2-7; size: .; DNA: TGTGCCAGCTCACCACTAGCGGGGGGGCCGAACGAGCAGTACTTC; CDR3: CASSPLAGGPNEQYF
D: TRBD1; V: TRBV11-1; J: TRBJ1-1; size: .; DNA: TGTGCCAGCAGCTTAGCGGGGACAGGCCTGAACACTGAAGCTTTCTTT; CDR3: CASSLAGTGLNTEAFF
D: TRBD1; V: TRBV10-3; J: TRBJ1-1; size: .; DNA: TGTGCCATCAGCCCGGACAGGGCGAACACTGAAGCTTTCTTT; CDR3: CAISPDRANTEAFF
D: .; V: TRBV10-1; J: TRBJ1-1; size: .; DNA: TGCGCCAGCAGTAGAGCGTTGTCCGCTGAAGCTTTCTTT; CDR3: CASSRALSAEAFF
D: .; V: TRBV10-3; J: TRBJ2-1; size: .; DNA: TGTGCCATCAAGGGCGGTGACTCCTACAATGAGCAGTTCTTC; CDR3: CAIKGGDSYNEQFF
D: .; V: TRBV13; J: TRBJ2-7; size: .; DNA: TGTGCCAGCACCAAGGGTGGAGGGAAAGGTCTCTACGAGCAGTACTTC; CDR3: CASTKGGGKGLYEQYF
D: TRBD2; V: TRBV30; J: TRBJ2-7; size: .; DNA: TGTGCCTGGAGTGTGTCGCTAGCGGGAAACGAGCAGTACTTC; CDR3: CAWSVSLAGNEQYF
D: .; V: TRBV27; J: TRBJ2-7; size: .; DNA: TGTGCCAGCATACGCCAGCAGGCCCGTTACGAGCAGTACTTC; CDR3: CASIRQQARYEQYF
D: .; V: TRBV7-2; J: TRBJ2-7; size: .; DNA: TGTGCCAGCAGCTTTTCCTCGGCTTCCTACGAGCAGTACTTC; CDR3: CASSFSSASYEQYF
D: .; V: TRBV2; J: TRBJ2-7; size: .; DNA: TGTGCCAGCAGTGAACTTCGGACTACAATCTACGAGCAGTACTTC; CDR3: CASSELRTTIYEQYF
D: TRBD2; V: TRBV29-1; J: TRBJ2-5; size: .; DNA: TGCAGCGCCATCGGGGGGGGAGAGACCCAGTACTTC; CDR3: CSAIGGGETQYF
D: .; V: TRBV6-4; J: TRBJ2-7; size: .; DNA: TGTGATGGACGAGGGGAAAAACCAGTACGGGCGACCTCTTCCTACGAGCAGTACTTC; CDR3: CDGRGEKPVRATSSYEQYF
D: TRBD2; V: TRBV18; J: TRBJ2-1; size: .; DNA: TGTGCCAGCTCGGGACTAGCGGGAGGGATCAATGAGCAGTTCTTC; CDR3: CASSGLAGGINEQFF
D: TRBD1; V: TRBV28; J: TRBJ1-6; size: .; DNA: TGTGCCAGCAGTTTAAGGGCAGGGGGAACCAATTCACCCCTCCACTTT; CDR3: CASSLRAGGTNSPLHF
D: TRBD1; V: TRBV18; J: TRBJ1-5; size: .; DNA: TGTGCCAGCTCACTTGGGACAGACAATCAGCCCCAGCATTTT; CDR3: CASSLGTDNQPQHF
D: .; V: TRBV7-9; J: TRBJ2-7; size: .; DNA: TGTGCCAGCAGCAACCCCAGGGCATTGGAATACGAGCAGTACTTC; CDR3: CASSNPRALEYEQYF
D: .; V: TRBV18; J: TRBJ2-2; size: .; DNA: TGTGCCAGCTCACCACCGATTGGCGGGACCGGGGAGCTGTTTTTT; CDR3: CASSPPIGGTGELFF
D: .; V: TRBV2; J: TRBJ2-6; size: .; DNA: TGTGCCAGCCAGAAGATGGAGGGCTCTGGGGCCAACGTCCTGACTTTC; CDR3: CASQKMEGSGANVLTF
D: TRBD1; V: TRBV29-1; J: TRBJ2-7; size: .; DNA: TGCAGCGGTACAGGGGTAGGCGAGCAGTACTTC; CDR3: CSGTGVGEQYF
D: .; V: TRBV6-5; J: TRBJ2-5; size: once; DNA: TGTGCCAGCAGTTACGCCCGGGGGACCCAGTACTTC; CDR3: CASSYARGTQYF
D: TRBD1; V: TRBV2; J: TRBJ1-2; size: .; DNA: TGTGCCAGCAGTGATTTAGGACAGGGGGTGAGTGGCTACACCTTC; CDR3: CASSDLGQGVSGYTF
D: TRBD2; V: TRBV10-1; J: TRBJ2-7; size: .; DNA: TGCGCCAGCAGTGAGGCTAGCGGGAGCTCCTACGAGCAGTACTTC; CDR3: CASSEASGSSYEQYF
D: .; V: TRBV19; J: TRBJ2-7; size: .; DNA: TGTGCCAGCGCGATCGGTGAAGGACAGACCTACGAGCAGTACTTC; CDR3: CASAIGEGQTYEQYF
D: .; V: TRBV2; J: TRBJ1-3; size: .; DNA: TGTGCCAGCAGTGAAAGTGGACAGTTCCTGGCAATTTTT; CDR3: CASSESGQFLAIF
D: TRBD2; V: TRBV12-5; J: TRBJ2-7; size: .; DNA: TGTGCTAGTGGTCTTGGACTAGCGGGTCCCTACGAGCAGTACTTC; CDR3: CASGLGLAGPYEQYF
D: TRBD1; V: TRBV11-2; J: TRBJ2-2; size: .; DNA: TGTGCCAGCAGCTTTACAGGGGGGACCGGGGAGCTGTTTTTT; CDR3: CASSFTGGTGELFF
D: TRBD1; V: TRBV9; J: TRBJ2-7; size: .; DNA: TGTGCCAGCAGCGACTCCAGACAGGGGCCAAAGTACGAGCAGTACTTC; CDR3: CASSDSRQGPKYEQYF